This is a list of T cell receptor beta chains from one sample in a study of blood T cell repertoires in COVID-19. Sequenced by immunoSEQ multiplex PCR; TCRdb stores in-frame clones only, minus some. The repertoire holds 400,000 or so clones, with 80% to 90% as singletons. Sequenced material: PBMCs or T cells enriched from blood (not recorded which). The receptor set was obtained from a man aged 35 to 55 in a cohort exposed to, infected with or recovered from COVID-19 (not recorded which). The CDR3 runs from the conserved cysteine through the conserved F or W. The D gene is left open where the match is weak. Clone size is shown for a subset of rows, as once, few, many or a class of expanded clone.

D	size	J	V	CDR3	DNA
.	few	TRBJ1-5	TRBV5-8	CASSLGRDYSNQPQHF	TGTGCCAGCAGCTTGGGCAGGGACTATAGCAATCAGCCCCAGCATTTT
.	.	TRBJ2-1	TRBV2	CASSARTDNEQFF	TGTGCCAGCAGTGCCCGGACTGACAATGAGCAGTTCTTC
.	.	TRBJ2-2	TRBV7-8	CASSPRGAGRTGELFF	TGTGCCAGCAGCCCCCGCGGGGCCGGCCGGACCGGGGAGCTGTTTTTT
TRBD2	.	TRBJ2-7	TRBV30	CAWSVGLIYEQYF	TGTGCCTGGAGTGTGGGACTAATCTACGAGCAGTACTTC
TRBD2	few	TRBJ2-5	TRBV3-1/TRBV3-2	CASSPSSGSGTQYF	TGTGCCAGCAGCCCCTCTAGCGGGAGTGGGACCCAGTACTTC
.	.	TRBJ1-2	TRBV28	CASSFEGYGYTF	TGTGCCAGCAGTTTTGAGGGTTATGGCTACACCTTC
.	.	TRBJ1-3	TRBV18	CASSRTGSLSGNTIYF	TGTGCCAGCTCACGAACAGGTTCTCTCTCTGGAAACACCATATATTTT
.	once	TRBJ2-7	TRBV4-1	CASSQDRASRARGGQYEQYF	TGCGCCAGCAGCCAAGATCGGGCCTCTCGGGCCCGAGGAGGCCAATACGAGCAGTACTTC
TRBD1	.	TRBJ1-5	TRBV28	CASSPGQGVQPQHF	TGTGCCAGCAGCCCCGGACAGGGGGTTCAGCCCCAGCATTTT
TRBD1	once	TRBJ2-7	TRBV15	CATSRDRQGVGKQYF	TGTGCCACCAGCAGAGATAGACAGGGGGTAGGCAAGCAGTACTTC
.	.	TRBJ1-3	TRBV2	CARSSLSGNTIYF	TGTGCCCGCTCTAGCCTCTCTGGAAACACCATATATTTT
.	.	TRBJ2-7	TRBV6-5	CASSYSASDSYEQYF	TGTGCCAGCAGTTACTCTGCTAGCGACTCCTACGAGCAGTACTTC
.	.	TRBJ2-7	TRBV21-1	CASSSAGAVHEQYF	TGTGCCAGCTCATCGGCGGGAGCAGTCCACGAGCAGTACTTC
.	few	TRBJ1-6	TRBV30	CAWGSRGFINSPLHF	TGTGCCTGGGGAAGTCGGGGGTTTATTAATTCACCCCTCCACTTT
TRBD1	once	TRBJ1-3	TRBV10-3	CAISETGGLLIGNTIYF	TGTGCCATCAGTGAGACAGGGGGTTTGTTAATTGGAAACACCATATATTTT
.	.	TRBJ2-7	TRBV10-3	CAISENYDSYEQYF	TGTGCCATCAGTGAGAATTATGACAGCTACGAGCAGTACTTC
TRBD2	.	TRBJ2-3	TRBV19	CASSIGLAGTLDTQYF	TGTGCCAGTAGTATAGGACTAGCGGGAACTCTAGATACGCAGTATTTT
.	.	TRBJ2-2	TRBV7-6	CASSGRGLQNTGELFF	TGTGCCAGCAGCGGCCGGGGACTCCAGAACACCGGGGAGCTGTTTTTT
.	.	TRBJ1-1	TRBV18	CASSPMREANTEAFF	TGTGCCAGCTCACCAATGAGGGAAGCGAACACTGAAGCTTTCTTT
TRBD2	.	TRBJ2-1	TRBV6-1	CASSEPTSGRSEQFF	TGTGCCAGCAGTGAACCGACTAGCGGGAGAAGTGAGCAGTTCTTC
TRBD2	.	TRBJ2-1	TRBV9	CASSMPGLAGVFEQFF	TGTGCCAGCAGCATGCCGGGACTAGCGGGAGTTTTTGAGCAGTTCTTC
.	.	TRBJ2-7	TRBV9	CASSEPGSSYEQYF	TGTGCCAGCAGCGAGCCTGGGAGCTCCTACGAGCAGTACTTC
TRBD1	.	TRBJ2-7	TRBV6-5	CASTSPVAGGYEQYF	TGTGCCAGCACCTCCCCCGTAGCAGGGGGCTACGAGCAGTACTTC
TRBD1	.	TRBJ2-5	TRBV6-5	CASRGQGAGRETQYF	TGTGCCAGCAGGGGACAGGGTGCAGGGCGAGAGACCCAGTACTTC
.	.	TRBJ1-5	TRBV6-5	CASSRQYKWPQHF	TGTGCCAGCAGCAGACAGTACAAGTGGCCCCAGCATTTT
.	.	TRBJ2-7	TRBV4-2	CASSQASGQGTYEQYF	TGTGCCAGCAGCCAAGCTAGCGGACAGGGTACCTACGAGCAGTACTTC
.	.	TRBJ2-7	TRBV15	CATSREVTSYEQYF	TGTGCCACCAGCAGAGAGGTGACAAGCTACGAGCAGTACTTC
TRBD2	.	TRBJ2-5	TRBV25-1	CASSKTSGTIRETQYF	TGTGCCAGCAGTAAAACTAGCGGGACCATTCGAGAGACCCAGTACTTC
.	.	TRBJ1-2	TRBV30	CAGKRASYGYTF	TGTGCCGGGAAGAGAGCTAGCTATGGCTACACCTTC
.	few	TRBJ1-6	TRBV7-9	CASSFDRNSPLHF	TGTGCCAGCAGCTTCGACAGGAATTCACCCCTCCACTTT
.	.	TRBJ1-1	TRBV11-2	CASSLELRKNTEAFF	TGTGCCAGCAGCTTAGAGCTCAGGAAGAACACTGAAGCTTTCTTT
.	once	TRBJ2-2	TRBV5-8	CASRARQNTGELFF	TGTGCCAGCAGAGCCCGACAGAACACCGGGGAGCTGTTTTTT
TRBD1	.	TRBJ1-4	TRBV5-5	CASSWGTEATNEKLFF	TGTGCCAGCAGCTGGGGGACAGAAGCAACTAATGAAAAACTGTTTTTT
.	.	TRBJ1-1	TRBV10-3	CAISEGSWSTEAFF	TGTGCCATCAGTGAAGGAAGTTGGAGCACTGAAGCTTTCTTT
.	.	TRBJ2-7	TRBV5-4	CASSRQVGDEQYF	TGTGCCAGCAGCCGACAGGTTGGCGACGAGCAGTACTTC
.	.	TRBJ2-7	TRBV5-1	CASSLNRGSYEQYF	TGCGCCAGCAGCTTGAATCGGGGCTCCTACGAGCAGTACTTC
TRBD2	.	TRBJ2-6	TRBV9	CASSGPPGLATSGANVLTF	TGTGCCAGCAGCGGCCCTCCGGGACTAGCTACCTCTGGGGCCAACGTCCTGACTTTC
TRBD1	few	TRBJ1-1	TRBV9	CASSLRWTGGAEAFF	TGTGCCAGCAGCCTTAGGTGGACAGGGGGCGCTGAAGCTTTCTTT
.	.	TRBJ1-4	TRBV29-1	CSVVGGIRNEKLFF	TGCAGCGTTGTCGGGGGGATAAGGAATGAAAAACTGTTTTTT
.	once	TRBJ2-3	TRBV4-1	CASRRRGAGVTDTQYF	TGCGCCAGCAGGCGTCGGGGGGCGGGAGTCACAGATACGCAGTATTTT
.	.	TRBJ2-1	TRBV19	CASSNLGGEQFF	TGTGCCAGTAGTAACCTAGGGGGTGAGCAGTTCTTC
.	.	TRBJ2-7	TRBV7-6	CASSLAGVVSYEQYF	TGTGCCAGCAGCTTAGCGGGAGTCGTATCCTACGAGCAGTACTTC
TRBD2	.	TRBJ2-1	TRBV25-1	CASSSPGLGSNEQFF	TGTGCCAGCAGTTCCCCGGGACTAGGATCCAATGAGCAGTTCTTC
TRBD1	once	TRBJ2-1	TRBV5-4	CASSSPPGQGVNEQFF	TGTGCCAGCAGTAGCCCCCCGGGACAGGGGGTTAATGAGCAGTTCTTC
TRBD1	.	TRBJ1-5	TRBV24-1	CATSDSRQGSNQPQHF	TGTGCCACCAGTGATAGTAGACAGGGGAGCAATCAGCCCCAGCATTTT
.	.	TRBJ1-1	TRBV2	CASGPSGISTEAFF	TGTGCCAGCGGACCCTCCGGGATTTCAACTGAAGCTTTCTTT
TRBD1	.	TRBJ2-2	TRBV5-1	CASSLVGTGNTGELFF	TGCGCCAGCAGCTTGGTGGGGACAGGGAACACCGGGGAGCTGTTTTTT
TRBD2	.	TRBJ2-3	TRBV25-1	CASSRSGSADTQYF	TGTGCCAGCAGTCGGAGCGGGAGCGCAGATACGCAGTATTTT
TRBD1	.	TRBJ1-2	TRBV5-1	CASSLGQVLSQHGYTF	TGCGCCAGCAGCCTCGGACAGGTCCTCTCTCAACATGGCTACACCTTC
.	.	TRBJ1-1	TRBV7-3	CASSKDRNTEAFF	TGTGCCAGCAGCAAGGACAGGAACACTGAAGCTTTCTTT
.	.	TRBJ1-5	TRBV4-1	CASSPRRAGLGQPQHF	TGCGCCAGCAGCCCTAGAAGGGCGGGGTTGGGTCAGCCCCAGCATTTT
TRBD1	.	TRBJ2-7	TRBV4-2	CASSQGGGLHEQYF	TGTGCCAGCAGCCAAGGAGGGGGCTTGCACGAGCAGTACTTC
.	.	TRBJ2-2	TRBV28	CASSTGGPNTGELFF	TGTGCCAGCAGCACTGGCGGCCCGAACACCGGGGAGCTGTTTTTT
TRBD2	few	TRBJ2-3	TRBV7-3	CASSLEGGAADTQYF	TGTGCCAGCAGCTTAGAGGGAGGGGCGGCAGATACGCAGTATTTT
TRBD2	.	TRBJ2-1	TRBV6-5	CASSLIAGGRNEQFF	TGTGCCAGCAGCCTGATAGCGGGAGGGCGCAATGAGCAGTTCTTC